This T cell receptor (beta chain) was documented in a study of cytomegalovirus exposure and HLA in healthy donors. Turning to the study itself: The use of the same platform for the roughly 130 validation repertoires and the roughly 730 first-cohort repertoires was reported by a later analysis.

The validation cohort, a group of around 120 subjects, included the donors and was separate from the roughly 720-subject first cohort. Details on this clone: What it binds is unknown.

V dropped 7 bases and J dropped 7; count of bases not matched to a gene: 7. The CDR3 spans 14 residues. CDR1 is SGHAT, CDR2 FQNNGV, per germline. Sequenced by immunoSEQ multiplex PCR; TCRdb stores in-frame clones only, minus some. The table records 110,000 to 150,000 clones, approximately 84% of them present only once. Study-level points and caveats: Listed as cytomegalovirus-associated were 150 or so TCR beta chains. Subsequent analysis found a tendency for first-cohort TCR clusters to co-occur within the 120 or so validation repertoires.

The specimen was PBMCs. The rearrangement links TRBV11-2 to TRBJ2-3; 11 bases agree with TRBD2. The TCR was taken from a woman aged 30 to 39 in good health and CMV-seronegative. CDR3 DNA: TGTGCCAGCACAATTAGCGGGGGGGGGTATACGCAGTATTTT. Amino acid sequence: CASTISGGGYTQYF.